The present T cell receptor (beta chain) was sequenced within a study of cytomegalovirus exposure and HLA in healthy donors. This clone has just one count. Its antigen is unidentified. Only in-frame clones appear in the TCRdb table, and some are missing; sequencing was by immunoSEQ multiplex PCR. The table shows 220,000 or so clones, with around 86% occurring only once. The study, taken as a whole, reports: Among the CMV-associated chains, three were confirmed in vitro as specific for CMV antigens. That first-cohort TCR clusters tended to co-occur in the 95 to 150 validation repertoires was found in a later analysis.

Germline V lookup: CDR1 SGHVS, CDR2 FQNEAQ. The V end was cut by 5 bases, the J end by 2 bases, with 11 bases between. This CDR3 contains 14 residues. This rearrangement joins TRBV7-8 to TRBJ2-3; D remains ambiguous. What was sequenced was PBMCs. The source of this sequence is a woman in her late teens or twenties in good health and CMV-seropositive. CDR3 sequence (DNA): TGTGCCAGCAGCCCGTTTGCGGCCACAGATACGCAGTATTTT. It is translated as CASSPFAATDTQYF.